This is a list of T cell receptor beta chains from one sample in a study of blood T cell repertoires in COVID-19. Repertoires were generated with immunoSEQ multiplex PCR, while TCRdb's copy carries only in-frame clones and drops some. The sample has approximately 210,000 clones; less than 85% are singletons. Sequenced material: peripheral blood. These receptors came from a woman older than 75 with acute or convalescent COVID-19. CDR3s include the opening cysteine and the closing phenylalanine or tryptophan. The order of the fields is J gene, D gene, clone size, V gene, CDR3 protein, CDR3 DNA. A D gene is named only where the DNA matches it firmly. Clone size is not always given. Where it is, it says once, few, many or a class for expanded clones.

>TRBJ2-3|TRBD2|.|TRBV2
CASSALLAGTDTQYF
TGTGCCAGCAGTGCATTGCTAGCGGGAACAGATACGCAGTATTTT
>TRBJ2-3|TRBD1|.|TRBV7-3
CASRPTGQGRADTQYF
TGTGCCAGCAGGCCTACTGGACAGGGTCGAGCAGATACGCAGTATTTT
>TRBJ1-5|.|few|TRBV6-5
CASSTGFNQPQHF
TGTGCCAGCAGCACAGGGTTTAATCAGCCCCAGCATTTT
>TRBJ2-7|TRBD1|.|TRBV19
CASSWGETGDYEQYF
TGTGCCAGTAGTTGGGGCGAGACAGGGGACTACGAGCAGTACTTC
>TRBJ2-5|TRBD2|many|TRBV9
CASSVAGGQETQYF
TGTGCCAGCAGCGTAGCGGGGGGGCAAGAGACCCAGTACTTC
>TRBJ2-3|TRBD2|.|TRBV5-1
CASSPPLAGVSDTQYF
TGCGCCAGCAGCCCCCCGCTAGCGGGGGTTTCAGATACGCAGTATTTT
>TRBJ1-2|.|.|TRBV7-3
CASSLAGGTQYGYTF
TGTGCCAGCAGCTTAGCAGGAGGGACCCAATATGGCTACACCTTC
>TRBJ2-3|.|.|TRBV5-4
CASSRQVLDTQYF
TGTGCCAGCAGCCGACAGGTACTAGATACGCAGTATTTT
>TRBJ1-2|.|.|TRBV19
CASSESRGYGYTF
TGTGCCAGTAGTGAGAGTAGAGGCTATGGCTACACCTTC
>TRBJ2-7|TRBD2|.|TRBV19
CASSRTSGGPYEQYF
TGTGCCAGTAGCAGAACTAGCGGGGGGCCCTACGAGCAGTACTTC
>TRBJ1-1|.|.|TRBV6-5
CASSYSFRMNTEAFF
TGTGCCAGCAGTTACTCGTTCAGGATGAACACTGAAGCTTTCTTT
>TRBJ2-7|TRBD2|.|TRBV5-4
CASSFGFGGGTVHEQYF
TGTGCCAGCAGCTTCGGTTTCGGCGGGGGGACGGTCCACGAGCAGTACTTC
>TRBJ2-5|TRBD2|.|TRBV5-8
CASSTGLAQETQYF
TGTGCCAGCAGCACGGGACTAGCCCAAGAGACCCAGTACTTC
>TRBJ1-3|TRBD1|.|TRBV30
CAWAGTGTPRGGNTIYF
TGTGCCTGGGCCGGGACAGGGACGCCTCGTGGAGGAAACACCATATATTTT
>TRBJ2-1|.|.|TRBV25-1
CASMGLLSNEQFF
TGTGCCAGCATGGGCTTATTAAGCAATGAGCAGTTCTTC
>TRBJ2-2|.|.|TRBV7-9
CASFRGVDTGELFF
TGTGCCAGCTTCAGGGGGGTGGACACCGGGGAGCTGTTTTTT
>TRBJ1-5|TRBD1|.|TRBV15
CATSRGQGGNQPQHF
TGTGCCACCAGCAGAGGACAGGGAGGCAATCAGCCCCAGCATTTT
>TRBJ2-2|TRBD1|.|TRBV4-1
CASSQGQGADGELFF
TGCGCCAGCAGCCAAGGACAGGGGGCCGACGGGGAGCTGTTTTTT
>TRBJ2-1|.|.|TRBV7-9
CASSFLQGPNEQFF
TGTGCCAGCAGCTTCCTACAGGGCCCCAATGAGCAGTTCTTC
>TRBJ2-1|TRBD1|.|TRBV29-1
CSVTHRDSSWSSYNEQFF
TGCAGCGTGACACACCGGGACAGTAGCTGGAGCTCCTACAATGAGCAGTTCTTC
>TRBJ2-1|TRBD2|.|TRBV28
CASSLRHLGTRGGYNEQFF
TGTGCCAGCAGTTTAAGGCACCTAGGTACACGGGGGGGCTACAATGAGCAGTTCTTC
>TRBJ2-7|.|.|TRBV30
CAWSATGTPYEQYF
TGTGCCTGGAGTGCGACAGGCACTCCCTACGAGCAGTACTTC
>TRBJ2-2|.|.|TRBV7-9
CASSFGGGTTGELFF
TGTGCCAGCAGCTTCGGCGGAGGGACCACCGGGGAGCTGTTTTTT
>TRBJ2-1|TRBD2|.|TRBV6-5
CASSYMGLAGNNEQFF
TGTGCCAGCAGTTACATGGGACTAGCGGGGAACAATGAGCAGTTCTTC
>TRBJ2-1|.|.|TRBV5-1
CASSWDTNSYNEQFF
TGCGCCAGCAGCTGGGACACTAACTCTTACAATGAGCAGTTCTTC
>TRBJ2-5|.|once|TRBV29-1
CSVEEGRGQETQYF
TGCAGCGTTGAAGAGGGAAGGGGGCAAGAGACCCAGTACTTC
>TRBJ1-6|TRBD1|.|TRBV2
CASSGGTDNSPLHF
TGTGCCAGCAGTGGAGGGACAGATAATTCACCCCTCCACTTT